This T cell receptor (beta chain) emerged from a study of cytomegalovirus exposure and HLA in healthy donors. As for the study in general: Membership in the Caucasian-associated ancestry cluster was found for around 85% of fewer than 450 genotyped donors.

The primer mix had 60 Vbeta and 13 Jbeta primers. This table comes from immunoSEQ multiplex PCR, and its TCRdb copy is limited to in-frame clones, with some not included. The data show 90,000 or so clones, about four fifths seen once. Study-wide results and caveats: Several V segments, TRBV6-2 and TRBV6-3 among them, could not be told apart and were dropped.

About this clone: Antigen specificity is unknown. Within the sample, other DNA sequences also encode this same CDR3.

The V gene lost 0 bases and the J gene lost 3 bases, with 4 bases spanning the gap. The CDR3 is made up of 13 amino acids. Germline CDR1 and CDR2: SGHNT and YYREEE (reference sequence). The TCR originated in a man aged 50-60 years in good health and CMV-seropositive. Sequencing was performed on PBMCs. The genes are TRBV5-4 and TRBJ2-1; D ambiguous. CDR3: CASSLDSYNEQFF. CDR3 nucleotide sequence: TGTGCCAGCAGCTTGGACAGCTACAATGAGCAGTTCTTC.